One and the same sample provided the 8 T cell receptor beta chains below, sequenced in a study of CXCR3-negative and CXCR3-positive naive CD8 T cells. Findings and caveats of the study: Against CXCR3-negative naive cells, CXCR3-positive naive cells showed more hydrophobic TRB CDR3s.

In preparing the TRB cDNA libraries, 5' RACE with UMI labels was used. TCRdb reprocessed the 5' RACE reads and stores each CDR3 protein as one record, lacking DNA. There are 140,000 to 150,000 distinct CDR3 sequences in the sample, with around 0.28% held by the top ten. Which antigens these TCRs recognize remains unknown. Sequenced material: naive CXCR3+ CD8+ T cells from blood. Subset given: CD45RO-CCR7+CD27+CD95- naive CD8+ T cells expressing CXCR3 (TNR3+). These receptor sequences come from a human donor in good health. Some clones in this sample may be carry-over from other donors' samples.

The chain combines TRBV28 with TRBJ2-3; TCRdb's D gene call, TRBD1, goes unchecked for lack of DNA. The CDR3 has 16 amino acids. Germline CDR1 reads MDHEN; CDR2 reads SYDVKM. The CDR3 reads CASSTYREVDTDTQYF.

The gene calls are TRBV28 and TRBJ2-7; the TCRdb call, TRBD1, lacks DNA for checking. The CDR3 runs to 18 residues. Germline lookup yields CDR1 MDHEN and CDR2 SYDVKM. This CDR3 reads CASSSSTGTGGSTYEQYF.

CDR3 in amino acids: CASSYSRGQLTGELFF. The chain is built from TRBV6-2 or TRBV6-3 and TRBJ2-2; TCRdb's assignment of TRBD1 cannot be checked, as there is no DNA. Germline-derived CDR1 and CDR2 are MNHEY and SVGEGT. The CDR3 is made up of 16 amino acids.

The V call is TRBV20-1, the J call TRBJ1-1. This CDR3 comprises 14 residues. The germline CDR1 and CDR2 sequences are DFQATT and SNEGSKA (reference sequence). CDR3 sequence reads: CSARAGGIYTEAFF.

V and J are TRBV12-3 or TRBV12-4 and TRBJ1-4; TCRdb indicates TRBD1, and absent DNA this call remains unverified. The CDR3 is 13 residues long. CDR3: CASSEGQPKGLFF.

The V call is TRBV29-1, the J call TRBJ2-5; there is no DNA to check the TCRdb D call of TRBD2. The CDR3 loop spans 12 amino acids. Per the germline V gene, CDR1 is SQVTM and CDR2 is ANQGSEA. CDR3 sequence reads: CSVSRDGETQYF.

V and J are TRBV6-4 and TRBJ2-2; TCRdb returns TRBD1, unconfirmable since there is no DNA. There are 17 residues in the CDR3. Germline V gene data show CDR1 as MRHNA and CDR2 as SNTAGT. The CDR3 spells CASSDPQGTANTGELFF.

The chain is built from TRBV4-2 and TRBJ2-2; TCRdb returns TRBD2, unconfirmable since there is no DNA. In germline, CDR1 is LGHNA, CDR2 YNFKEQ. This CDR3 spans 21 amino acids. The CDR3 loop is CASSQVVAGGTSPPNTGELFF.